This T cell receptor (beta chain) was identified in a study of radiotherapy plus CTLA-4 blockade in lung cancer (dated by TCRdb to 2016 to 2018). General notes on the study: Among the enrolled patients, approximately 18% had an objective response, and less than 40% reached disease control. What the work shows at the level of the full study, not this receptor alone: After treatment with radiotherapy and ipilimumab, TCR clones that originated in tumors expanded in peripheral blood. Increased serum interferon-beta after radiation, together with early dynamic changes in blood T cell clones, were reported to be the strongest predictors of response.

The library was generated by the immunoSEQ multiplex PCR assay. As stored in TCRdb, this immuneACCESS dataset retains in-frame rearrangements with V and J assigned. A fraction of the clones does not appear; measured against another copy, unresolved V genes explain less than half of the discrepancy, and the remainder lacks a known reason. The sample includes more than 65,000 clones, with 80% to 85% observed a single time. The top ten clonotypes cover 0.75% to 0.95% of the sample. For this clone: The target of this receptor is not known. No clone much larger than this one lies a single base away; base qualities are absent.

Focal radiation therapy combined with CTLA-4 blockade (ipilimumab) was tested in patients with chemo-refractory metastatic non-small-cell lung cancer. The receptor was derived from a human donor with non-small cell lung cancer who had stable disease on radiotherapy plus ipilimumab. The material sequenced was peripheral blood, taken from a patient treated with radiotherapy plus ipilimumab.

The CDR3: CASSLDRDNYGYTF. The nucleotides read TGTGCCAGCAGCTTGGACAGGGATAACTATGGCTACACCTTC. Recombination joined TRBV5-4 with TRBJ1-2, and the D gene may be TRBD1, 6 bases matching. The CDR3 sequence holds 14 residues, the cysteine and phenylalanine included. Of the read, only the CDR3 DNA is kept; its 42 bases are in frame from base 1. The germline V gene (reference sequence) gives CDR1 as SGHNT and CDR2 as YYREEE. V loses 0 bases of germline sequence and J loses 1 base, and the interval between the two ends is 7 bases. Extended through the reference TRBV5-4 and TRBJ1-2 proteins, this CDR3 yields the full variable domain: ETGVTQSPTHLIKTRGQQVTLRCSSQSGHNTVSWYQQALGQGPQFIFQYYREEENGRGNFPPRFSGLQFPNYSSELNVNALELDDSALYLCASSLDRDNYGYTFGSGTRLTVV.